The 2 T cell receptor beta chains below all came from one sample that was sequenced in a study of cytomegalovirus exposure and HLA in healthy donors. PCR used 60 Vbeta primers and 13 Jbeta primers. Here immunoSEQ multiplex PCR was the method, and the copy in TCRdb shows in-frame clones only, minus some. This sample has hundreds of thousands of clones, with 70% to 90% found just once. The sequenced sample was PBMCs. The receptors here all came from a woman younger than 30 in good health and CMV-seronegative.

Notes on this clone: This same CDR3 is encoded by further DNA sequences in the sample. This rearrangement joins TRBV5-1 to TRBJ2-5; D gene unclear. This CDR3 is 13 amino acids long. Germline V gives CDR1 SGHRS, CDR2 YFSETQ. Deletions cut 0 bases from V and 2 bases from J, with 5 bases between. The CDR3 DNA is TGCGCCAGCAGCTTGGGTAGTCAAGAGACCCAGTACTTC. Its translation: CASSLGSQETQYF.

This chain joins TRBV29-1 and TRBJ1-2; no reliable D call. The CDR3 is 13 amino acids. CDR1 is SQVTM and CDR2 is ANQGSEA in the germline V gene. V was cut by 4 bases and J by 0 bases, with 9 bases left in between. CDR3 sequence: CSVVGRSNYGYTF. CDR3 in DNA: TGCAGCGTTGTGGGCAGATCTAACTATGGCTACACCTTC.